One sample yielded the 20 T cell receptor beta chains listed below, sequenced in a study of glioma-infiltrating T cells after dendritic cell vaccination. The data were produced by immunoSEQ multiplex PCR, yet TCRdb's version contains in-frame clones alone and is incomplete. The table lists about 96,000 clones, over 60% of them singletons. The starting material was blood, obtained before dendritic cell vaccination. The receptor set was obtained from a human donor with glioblastoma.

V is TRBV5-1 and J is TRBJ2-1, with 9 bases lining up with TRBD2. Per the germline V gene, CDR1 is SGHRS and CDR2 is YFSETQ. V lost 0 bases and J lost 7; bases outside the gene matches: 11. CDR3 length: 17 residues. The CDR3 loop reads CASSLALGGRAGNEQFF. As DNA, the CDR3 is TGCGCCAGCAGCTTGGCCCTGGGCGGGAGGGCCGGTAATGAGCAGTTCTTC.

The gene calls are TRBV5-8 and TRBJ1-3, with D unresolved. The V end lost 0 bases, the J end lost 0 bases, and 4 bases lay between the germline ends. Germline-derived CDR1 and CDR2 are SGHTS and YDEGEE. This CDR3 is 14 amino acids long. CDR3: CASSLGSSGNTIYF. CDR3 nucleotide sequence: TGTGCCAGCAGCTTGGGCAGCTCTGGAAACACCATATATTTT.

The chain recombines TRBV6-5 with TRBJ2-1; 9 nucleotides match TRBD2. This CDR3 contains 14 residues. V shed 4 bases and J 8 bases; nucleotides not matched to a gene: 6. The V gene's germline CDR1 is MNHEY and CDR2 SVGAGI. The CDR3 region has the DNA TGTGCCAGCAGTTTGGTGCGGGAGGGAGATGAGCAGTTCTTC. Its translation is CASSLVREGDEQFF.

As DNA, the CDR3 is TGTGCCAGCAGCCCCGGGCTCTGGGGGCTGGGGGAGACCCAGTACTTC. Translating gives CASSPGLWGLGETQYF. The gene calls are TRBV11-2 and TRBJ2-5, with D perhaps matching TRBD1 (6 bases). Trimming removed 5 bases at V and 5 bases at J, with 21 bases between. The CDR3 is 16 residues long. The germline gives CDR1 SGHAT, CDR2 FQNNGV.

V usage is TRBV10-3 and J usage is TRBJ1-1, with D uncertain. CDR3 size: 15 residues. Between the trimmed V and J ends, which lost 4 bases and 3 bases, there was a span of 15 bases. Germline CDR1 ENHRY, CDR2 SYGVKD. This CDR3 is CAISVGRAEDTEAFF. The CDR3 region has the DNA TGTGCCATCAGTGTCGGCAGAGCGGAGGACACTGAAGCTTTCTTT.

With respect to this clone: The same CDR3 can be traced to other DNA sequences in this sample. The genes are TRBV5-4 and TRBJ1-1; D gene unclear. The CDR3 spans 13 residues. Germline-derived CDR1 and CDR2 are SGHNT and YYREEE (reference sequence). V was trimmed by 0 bases and J by 4 bases, leaving 7 bases between them. The CDR3 reads CASSLGVITEAFF. CDR3 nucleotides: TGTGCCAGCAGCTTGGGAGTAATCACTGAAGCTTTCTTT.

The chain has TRBV6-1 and TRBJ2-7, with unresolved D. The CDR3 covers 12 residues. The V gene's germline CDR1 is MNHNS and CDR2 SASEGT. V shed 8 bases and J shed 4 bases, with 12 bases lying between them. The CDR3 coding sequence is TGTGCCAGCTCTGCTCAGGCTTACGAGCAGTACTTC. This sequence encodes CASSAQAYEQYF.

This clone was counted once. The same CDR3 can be traced to other DNA sequences in this sample. The rearrangement joins TRBV19 to TRBJ2-5; 7 bases align to TRBD2. Looked up from germline, CDR1 is LNHDA and CDR2 is SQIVND (reference sequence). CDR3 length: 13 amino acids. V was pared by 2 bases and J by 4 bases, with 1 base of the junction left unmatched. CDR3 loop: CASSIREGETQYF. The DNA of the CDR3 is TGTGCCAGTAGTATAAGGGAGGGAGAGACCCAGTACTTC.

V is TRBV5-1 and J is TRBJ2-1; D unresolved. Germline-derived CDR1 and CDR2 are SGHRS and YFSETQ. The CDR3 has 19 amino acids. Trimming took 0 bases from V and 1 from J, leaving 20 bases between them. The CDR3 sequence is CASSLAHLVQSRSYNEQFF. The CDR3 DNA is TGCGCCAGCAGCTTGGCCCACCTCGTTCAGTCTCGATCCTACAATGAGCAGTTCTTC.

The rearrangement uses TRBV30 and TRBJ1-3; unclear D gene. The CDR3 length is 15 residues. Germline values: CDR1 GTSNPN, CDR2 SVGIG (reference sequence). The V end lost 0 bases, the J end lost 0 bases, and 9 bases lay between the germline ends. The CDR3 nucleotides are TGTGCCTGGAGTGTACCCAGGTCCTCTGGAAACACCATATATTTT. Protein sequence: CAWSVPRSSGNTIYF.

V gene TRBV28 combines with J gene TRBJ2-5; TRBD2 agrees at 9 bases. This CDR3 is 17 amino acids long. V gave up 7 bases and J gave up 2 bases; unmatched junction bases: 14. CDR1 and CDR2 from the germline V gene are MDHEN and SYDVKM. The CDR3 nucleotides are TGTGCCAGCATGGGGTGGGGTAGCGGGAGAGAGCAAGAGACCCAGTACTTC. Protein sequence: CASMGWGSGREQETQYF.

This sequence joins TRBV18 and TRBJ1-1; D possibly corresponds to TRBD1 (5 bases). The ends were cut back, 2 bases at V and 3 bases at J, with 10 bases in the middle. Germline V gene data show CDR1 as KGHSH and CDR2 as LQKENI. This CDR3 contains 14 residues. CDR3 sequence reads: CASSPWGGDTEAFF. The CDR3 DNA follows: TGTGCCAGCTCACCATGGGGCGGGGACACTGAAGCTTTCTTT.

V gene TRBV2 combines with J gene TRBJ1-6; TRBD1 agrees at 9 bases. J gave up 6 bases and V 6 bases, and 6 bases lay outside the gene matches. Per germline, CDR1 SNHLY and CDR2 FYNNEI. The CDR3 spans 15 residues. DNA for the CDR3: TGTGCCAGCAGCCGGGACAGGGTGGCTAATTCACCCCTCCACTTT. Its protein product is CASSRDRVANSPLHF.

The rearrangement links TRBV29-1 to TRBJ1-1; D is perhaps TRBD1 (5 bases). Germline CDR1 is SQVTM and CDR2 is ANQGSEA. The CDR3 has 14 residues. Trimming took off 1 base at V and 3 bases at J, with 12 bases between the two ends. This CDR3 reads CSVEVDPGYTEAFF. The CDR3, as DNA: TGCAGCGTTGAAGTTGATCCAGGGTACACTGAAGCTTTCTTT. The full variable domain, with the rest looked up from reference TRBV29-1 and TRBJ1-1, is SAVISQKPSRDICQRGTSLTIQCQVDSQVTMMFWYRQQPGQSLTLIATANQGSEATYESGFVIDKFPISRPNLTFSTLTVSNMSPEDSSIYLCSVEVDPGYTEAFFGQGTRLTVV.

The gene calls are TRBV10-3 and TRBJ2-7, with TRBD2 matching over 12 bases. There are 15 residues in the CDR3. CDR1 and CDR2 (germline): ENHRY, SYGVKD. Germline trimming cut 2 bases from V and 6 bases from J; bases unmatched to any gene: 5. The CDR3 spells CAISEEGLAGPEQYF. CDR3 in DNA: TGTGCCATCAGTGAGGAGGGACTAGCGGGTCCCGAGCAGTACTTC.

The chain uses TRBV25-1 and TRBJ2-1; 14 bases are shared with TRBD2. J gave up 6 bases and V 3 bases, and 4 bases lay outside the gene matches. The CDR3 sequence is 16 residues long. Germline CDR1 and CDR2: MGHDK and SYGVNS. This chain's CDR3 is CASSDRLAGGGNEQFF. The CDR3 coding sequence is TGTGCCAGCAGTGATCGACTAGCGGGAGGGGGCAATGAGCAGTTCTTC.

The rearrangement joins TRBV15 to TRBJ1-5; the D is unclear. Germline CDR1 and CDR2: LNHNV and YYDKDF (reference sequence). Trimming shortened V by 1 base and J by 4 bases, and 5 bases separated the two germline ends. The CDR3 runs to 13 residues. CDR3 DNA: TGTGCCACCAGCAGAGTCTTTAATCAGCCCCAGCATTTT. It yields the protein CATSRVFNQPQHF.

The rearrangement uses TRBV11-2 and TRBJ2-7, with 12 bases that match TRBD2. There are 16 residues in the CDR3. V was clipped by 5 bases and J by 3 bases; unmatched bases: 8. Germline V lookup: CDR1 SGHAT, CDR2 FQNNGV. The CDR3 reads CASSPGLAGLSYEQYF. The CDR3 region has the DNA TGTGCCAGCAGCCCCGGACTAGCGGGATTAAGCTACGAGCAGTACTTC. Supplemented by reference TRBV11-2 and TRBJ2-7, the full variable domain reads EAGVAQSPRYKIIEKRQSVAFWCNPISGHATLYWYQQILGQGPKLLIQFQNNGVVDDSQLPKDRFSAERLKGVDSTLKIQPAKLEDSAVYLCASSPGLAGLSYEQYFGPGTRLTVT.

The chain combines TRBV28 with TRBJ2-5, with TRBD2 matching 12 bases. Germline V CDR1 and CDR2: MDHEN, SYDVKM. The ends lost 5 bases at V and 5 bases at J; junction bases unmatched: 6. The CDR3 extends over 15 amino acids. Here the CDR3 reads CASSPLAGGRETQYF. Here the CDR3 DNA reads TGTGCCAGCAGTCCCCTAGCGGGGGGGCGGGAGACCCAGTACTTC.

The genes are TRBV7-8 and TRBJ2-1, with TRBD2 matching 7 bases. The CDR3 has 15 amino acids. V was clipped by 5 bases and J by 2 bases; unmatched bases: 6. Germline values: CDR1 SGHVS, CDR2 FQNEAQ. CDR3 region: CASSPTSVPYNEQFF. DNA of the CDR3: TGTGCCAGCAGCCCAACTAGCGTCCCCTACAATGAGCAGTTCTTC.